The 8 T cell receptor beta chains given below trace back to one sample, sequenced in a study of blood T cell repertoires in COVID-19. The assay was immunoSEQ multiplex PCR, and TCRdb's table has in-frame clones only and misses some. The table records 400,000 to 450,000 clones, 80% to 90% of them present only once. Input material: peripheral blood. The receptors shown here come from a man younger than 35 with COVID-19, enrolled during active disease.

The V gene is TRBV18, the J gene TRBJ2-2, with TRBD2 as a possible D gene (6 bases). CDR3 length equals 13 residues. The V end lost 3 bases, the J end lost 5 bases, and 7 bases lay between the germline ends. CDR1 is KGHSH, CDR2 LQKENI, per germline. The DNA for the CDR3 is TGTGCCAGCTCACCTGCGGGGACCGGGGAGCTGTTTTTT. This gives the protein CASSPAGTGELFF.

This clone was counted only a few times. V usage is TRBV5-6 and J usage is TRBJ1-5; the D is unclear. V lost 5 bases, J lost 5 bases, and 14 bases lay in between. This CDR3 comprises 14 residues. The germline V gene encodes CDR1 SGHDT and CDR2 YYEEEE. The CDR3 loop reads CASSLFSPDQPQHF. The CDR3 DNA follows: TGTGCCAGCAGTCTATTTAGTCCGGATCAGCCCCAGCATTTT.

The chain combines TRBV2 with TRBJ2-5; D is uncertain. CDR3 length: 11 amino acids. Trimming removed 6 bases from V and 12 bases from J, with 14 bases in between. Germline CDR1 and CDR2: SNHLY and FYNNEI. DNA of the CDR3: TGTGCCAGCAGATTTAACAAGAAAGAGTACTTC. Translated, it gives CASRFNKKEYF.

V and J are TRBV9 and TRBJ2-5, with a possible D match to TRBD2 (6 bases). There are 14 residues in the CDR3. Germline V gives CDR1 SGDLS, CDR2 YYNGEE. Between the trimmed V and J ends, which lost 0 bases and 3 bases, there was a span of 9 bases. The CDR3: CASSVAGDEETQYF. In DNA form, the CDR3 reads TGTGCCAGCAGCGTAGCGGGGGATGAAGAGACCCAGTACTTC.

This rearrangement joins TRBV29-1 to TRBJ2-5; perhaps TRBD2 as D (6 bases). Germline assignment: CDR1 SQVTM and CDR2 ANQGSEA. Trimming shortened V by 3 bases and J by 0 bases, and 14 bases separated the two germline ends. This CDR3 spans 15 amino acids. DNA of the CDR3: TGCAGCGTTGACGGGTGGGGGGTTTACCAAGAGACCCAGTACTTC. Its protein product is CSVDGWGVYQETQYF.

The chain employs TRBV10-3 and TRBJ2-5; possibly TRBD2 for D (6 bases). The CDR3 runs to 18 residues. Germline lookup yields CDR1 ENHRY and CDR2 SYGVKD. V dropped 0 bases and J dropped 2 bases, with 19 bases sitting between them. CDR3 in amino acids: CAISESNGGVKIQETQYF. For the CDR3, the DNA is TGTGCCATCAGTGAGTCGAATGGAGGGGTGAAAATTCAAGAGACCCAGTACTTC.

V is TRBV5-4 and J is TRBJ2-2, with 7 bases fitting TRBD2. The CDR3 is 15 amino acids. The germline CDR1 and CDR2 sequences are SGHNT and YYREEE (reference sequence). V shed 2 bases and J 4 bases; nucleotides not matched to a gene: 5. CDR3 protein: CASSFGGSVTGELFF. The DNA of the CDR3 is TGTGCCAGCAGCTTTGGCGGGAGTGTCACCGGGGAGCTGTTTTTT.

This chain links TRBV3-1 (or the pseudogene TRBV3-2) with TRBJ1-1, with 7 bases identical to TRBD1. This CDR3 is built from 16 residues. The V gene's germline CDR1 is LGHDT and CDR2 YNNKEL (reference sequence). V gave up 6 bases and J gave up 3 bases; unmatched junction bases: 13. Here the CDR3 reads CASRHRQGARDTEAFF. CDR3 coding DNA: TGTGCCAGCAGACATAGACAGGGCGCCCGGGACACTGAAGCTTTCTTT.